The source of this T cell receptor beta chain is a study of T cells in Graves' hyperthyroidism and ophthalmopathy. Study outcomes and limitations: Expanded thyroid clonotypes (above 0.001) were mostly also found in blood. In simple terms, a model built on 13 V-J features told ophthalmopathy apart from stable hyperthyroidism.

A remark on this clonotype: Its antigen is unidentified.

Hyperthyroidism had been newly diagnosed in patients aged 18 to 65, and its duration was under 2 months. PBMCs were derived from under 13 ml fresh peripheral blood. This CDR3 comprises 14 residues. Between the trimmed V and J ends, which lost 4 bases and 9 bases, there was a span of 17 bases. The germline V gene encodes CDR1 SGDLS and CDR2 YYNGEE. The TCR beta CDR3 regions underwent amplification using RNA transcripts as the source. During a first-round RT-PCR of the TCR CDR3, the HTBI primer set was used. One entry per CDR3 protein, called by TCRdb with MiXCR from the multiplex PCR reads. Among a few hundred thousand distinct CDR3 sequences listed, 15% to 18% were seen once.

Input material: blood. The chain links TRBV9 to TRBJ2-1; D is unclear. The sequence derives from a woman in her late teens or twenties with Graves' hyperthyroidism. In DNA form, the CDR3 reads TGTGCCAGCAGCCCCGAGGAGAGGTTCCTTGAGCAGTTCTTC. Translation gives CASSPEERFLEQFF.